The 11 T cell receptor beta chains in this list originate from one sample, sequenced in a study of tumor-infiltrating lymphocytes in primary liver carcinoma. Making TCR beta cDNA involved around 500 ng total RNA and a constant-region primer. TCR beta libraries came from three nested multiplex PCR rounds using slightly modified ARM-PCR. The first two PCR rounds used TRBV1-TRBV30 forward primers with a C-beta reverse primer, approximately 11 cycles each. TCRdb re-called the multiplex PCR reads through MiXCR, storing one row per CDR3 protein. The sample shows approximately 110,000 distinct CDR3 sequences, 55% to 65% of them seen only once. The roughly 19-32 mg bulk tissue piece was not sorted before simultaneous RNA and DNA extraction. Sequenced sample: liver tumor tissue from sampling region 1. Subset defined: tumor region T1, superior pole. These receptors were taken from a woman aged 60 to 75 with primary liver carcinoma and hepatitis B virus infection.

V usage is TRBV30 and J usage is TRBJ1-2, with D uncertain. The germline CDR1 and CDR2 sequences are GTSNPN and SVGIG (reference sequence). The CDR3 sequence is 12 residues long. With 1 base removed from V and 10 bases from J, the gap between germline ends came to 13 bases. The CDR3 sequence is CAWSDADYNYTF. Written as DNA, the CDR3 is TGTGCCTGGAGTGACGCTGACTATAACTACACCTTC. Full variable domain (missing parts from reference TRBV30 and TRBJ1-2): SQTIHQWPATLVQPVGSPLSLECTVEGTSNPNLYWYRQAAGRGLQLLFYSVGIGQISSEVPQNLSASRPQDRQFILSSKKLLLSDSGFYLCAWSDADYNYTFGSGTRLTVV.

Comment on this clonotype: It may be a read error: a sequence one base away is much more abundant. V usage is TRBV14 and J usage is TRBJ2-1; 8 bases map to TRBD1. This CDR3 comprises 16 residues. Germline V gene data show CDR1 as SGHDN and CDR2 as FVKESK. CDR3 DNA sequence: TGTGTCAGCAGCCCGATCGACAGGGGATCACGCAATGAGCAGTTCTTC. Translated, it gives CVSSPIDRGSRNEQFF.

This clonotype was detected ten times or more. The CDR3 loop is CSVVPGLEPHDTQYF. CDR3 nucleotide sequence: TGCAGCGTCGTACCGGGACTCGAACCACACGATACGCAGTATTTT. This chain joins TRBV29-1 and TRBJ2-3; a possible D gene is TRBD2 (6 bases). This CDR3 is 15 amino acids long. The germline gives CDR1 SQVTM, CDR2 ANQGSEA. Trimming removed 6 bases at V and 6 bases at J, with 22 bases between.

This clonotype has a single count. A much larger clone differs from this one at a single base, so this may be a read error. This sequence joins TRBV28 and TRBJ2-3; D unresolved. CDR1 MDHEN and CDR2 SYDVKM come from the germline V gene. The CDR3 consists of 12 residues. V lost 5 bases and J 6 bases, leaving 9 bases between the germline ends. CDR3 region: CASSGSFDTQYF. The DNA for the CDR3 is TGTGCCAGCAGTGGATCATTTGATACGCAGTATTTT.

The chain uses TRBV5-1 and TRBJ1-4; TRBD1 might be the D (6 bases). Trimming left V 0 bases short and J 7 bases short, with 10 bases between. From germline, CDR1 is SGHRS and CDR2 YFSETQ. The CDR3 length is 14 residues. As DNA, the CDR3 is TGCGCCAGCAGCTTGGCAGGGGTTGGTGAAAAACTGTTTTTT. Translation: CASSLAGVGEKLFF.

With respect to this clonotype: An end of the junction differs from the germline gene, which may be a read error. The rearrangement uses TRBV6-6 and TRBJ2-2; maybe TRBD2 (5 bases). Germline loops: CDR1 MNHNY, CDR2 SVGAGI (reference sequence). The CDR3 runs to 17 residues. The CDR3 region is CASSYPVGGSNIGELFF. As DNA, the CDR3 is TGTGCCAGCAGTTACCCGGTCGGAGGCTCGAACATCGGGGAGCTGTTTTTT.

This clonotype was seen a single time. Germline and junction disagree at one end, which may indicate a read error. The gene calls are TRBV11-2 and TRBJ2-7, with TRBD1 matching over 9 bases. Germline-derived CDR1 and CDR2 are SGHAT and FQNNGV. The CDR3 consists of 14 residues. The CDR3 spells CASSSGQGTYEQCF. CDR3 sequence (DNA): TGTGCCAGCAGTTCGGGACAGGGAACCTACGAGCAGTGCTTC. Full variable domain (outside the CDR3, taken from reference TRBV11-2 and TRBJ2-7): EAGVAQSPRYKIIEKRQSVAFWCNPISGHATLYWYQQILGQGPKLLIQFQNNGVVDDSQLPKDRFSAERLKGVDSTLKIQPAKLEDSAVYLCASSSGQGTYEQCFGPGTRLTVT.

Details on this clonotype: Possible read error: a much larger clone is one base away. This sequence joins TRBV6-5 and TRBJ1-2; D uncertain. The CDR3 length is 13 residues. Trimming stripped 6 bases from V and 7 bases from J, with 15 bases between. Germline V gene lookup returns CDR1 MNHEY and CDR2 SVGAGI. The CDR3 here is CASRAVVQSGYTF. In nucleotides, the CDR3 is TGTGCCAGCAGAGCCGTCGTTCAGAGTGGCTACACCTTC.

In its sample, this clonotype was seen a few times. CDR3 residues: CASSSNWDRGRSRGRSGKNIQYF. DNA of the CDR3: TGTGCCAGCAGTTCCAATTGGGACAGGGGGCGATCGCGGGGGCGATCAGGCAAAAACATTCAGTACTTC. J is TRBJ2-4 and V is TRBV28, with 12 bases identical to TRBD1. CDR1 and CDR2 from the germline V gene are MDHEN and SYDVKM. V lost 4 bases, J lost 3 bases, and 25 bases stayed unmatched. The CDR3 covers 23 residues.

This chain connects TRBV5-5 to TRBJ2-3; D remains unclear. The CDR3 is 16 residues long. The germline V gene has CDR1 SGHKS and CDR2 YYEKEE (reference sequence). V was trimmed by 0 bases and J by 6 bases, leaving 17 bases between them. CDR3 nucleotide sequence: TGTGCCAGCAGCTTGGGCGTTGCGCGAGTGACCGATACGCAGTATTTT. This gives the protein CASSLGVARVTDTQYF.

As concerns this clonotype: A much more abundant neighbour one base away suggests this may be a read error. The gene calls are TRBV6-5 and TRBJ1-1; D unclear. The CDR3 is 16 amino acids. Germline V gene sequence: CDR1 MNHEY, CDR2 SVGAGI. Between the trimmed V and J ends, which lost 5 bases and 1 base, there was a span of 17 bases. For the CDR3, the DNA is TGTGCCAGCAGTCAGACCAGGACCCTGGGGAACACTGAAGCTTTCTTT. Translation: CASSQTRTLGNTEAFF.